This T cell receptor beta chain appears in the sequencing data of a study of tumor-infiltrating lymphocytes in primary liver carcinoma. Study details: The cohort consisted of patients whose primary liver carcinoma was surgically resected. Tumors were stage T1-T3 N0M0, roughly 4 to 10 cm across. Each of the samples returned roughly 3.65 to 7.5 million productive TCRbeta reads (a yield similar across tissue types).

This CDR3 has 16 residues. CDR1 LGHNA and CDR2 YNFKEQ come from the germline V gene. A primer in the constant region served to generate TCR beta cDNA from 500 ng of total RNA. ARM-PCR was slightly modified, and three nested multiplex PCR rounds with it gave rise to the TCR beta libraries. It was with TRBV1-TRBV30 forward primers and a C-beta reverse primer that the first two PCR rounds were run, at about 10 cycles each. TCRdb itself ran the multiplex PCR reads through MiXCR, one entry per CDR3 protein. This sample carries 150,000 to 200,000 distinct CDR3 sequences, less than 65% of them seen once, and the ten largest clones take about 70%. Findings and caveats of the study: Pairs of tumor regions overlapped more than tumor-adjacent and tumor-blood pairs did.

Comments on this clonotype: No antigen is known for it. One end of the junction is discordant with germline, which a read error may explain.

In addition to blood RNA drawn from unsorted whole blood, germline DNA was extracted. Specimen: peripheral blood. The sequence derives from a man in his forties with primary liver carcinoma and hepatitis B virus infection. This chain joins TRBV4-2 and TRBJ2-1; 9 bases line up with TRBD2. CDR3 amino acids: CTSSQGSSGTSNEQFF. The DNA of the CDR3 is TGTACCAGCAGCCAAGGGTCTAGCGGGACCAGCAATGAACAGTTCTTC.